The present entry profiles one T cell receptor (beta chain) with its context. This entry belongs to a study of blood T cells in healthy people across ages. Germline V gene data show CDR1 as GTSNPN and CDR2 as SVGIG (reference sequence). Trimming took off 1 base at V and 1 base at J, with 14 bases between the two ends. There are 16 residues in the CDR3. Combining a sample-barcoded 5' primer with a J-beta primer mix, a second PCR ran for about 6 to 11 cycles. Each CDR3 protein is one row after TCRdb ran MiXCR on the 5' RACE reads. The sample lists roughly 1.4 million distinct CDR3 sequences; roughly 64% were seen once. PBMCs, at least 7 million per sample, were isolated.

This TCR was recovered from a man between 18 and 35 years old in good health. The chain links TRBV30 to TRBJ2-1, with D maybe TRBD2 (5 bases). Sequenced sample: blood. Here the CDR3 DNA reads TGTGCCTGGAGTGAAGGGAGAGTCGGGTCCTACAATGAGCAGTTCTTC. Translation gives CAWSEGRVGSYNEQFF.